The 3 T cell receptor beta chains below all came from one sample that was sequenced in a study of blood T cell repertoires in COVID-19. Measured with immunoSEQ multiplex PCR; TCRdb has only the in-frame clones, and not every one. The table records 200,000 to 250,000 clones, approximately 90% of them present only once. Sequences were obtained from peripheral blood. The source is a man aged 30 to 45 who had recovered from COVID-19.

This clone appeared a single time. The chain couples TRBV6-6 to TRBJ2-4; 7 nucleotides line up with TRBD2. V lost 4 bases to trimming and J lost 7 bases; unmatched junction nucleotides: 13. From germline, CDR1 is MNHNY and CDR2 SVGAGI (reference sequence). The CDR3 has 16 amino acids. The CDR3 region has the DNA TGTGCCAGCAGTTCTCCCCTGGGTGGGGGGGGGAACATTCAGTACTTC. This encodes CASSSPLGGGGNIQYF.

The J gene is TRBJ2-7, the V gene TRBV5-4, with D maybe TRBD1 (5 bases). V lost 2 bases, J lost 6 bases, and 15 bases lay in between. Germline V gene sequence: CDR1 SGHNT, CDR2 YYREEE (reference sequence). The CDR3 has 14 residues. CDR3 amino acids: CASSLDSPGAEQYF. The CDR3 DNA follows: TGTGCCAGCAGCTTAGATTCCCCTGGGGCCGAGCAGTACTTC.

The chain links TRBV18 to TRBJ1-2; D not resolved. The CDR3 has 14 residues. Trimming shortened V by 1 base and J by 4 bases, and 10 bases separated the two germline ends. Germline CDR1 reads KGHSH; CDR2 reads LQKENI. The DNA of the CDR3 is TGTGCCAGCTCACCACAACCGGAGAGCTATGGCTACACCTTC. This gives the protein CASSPQPESYGYTF.